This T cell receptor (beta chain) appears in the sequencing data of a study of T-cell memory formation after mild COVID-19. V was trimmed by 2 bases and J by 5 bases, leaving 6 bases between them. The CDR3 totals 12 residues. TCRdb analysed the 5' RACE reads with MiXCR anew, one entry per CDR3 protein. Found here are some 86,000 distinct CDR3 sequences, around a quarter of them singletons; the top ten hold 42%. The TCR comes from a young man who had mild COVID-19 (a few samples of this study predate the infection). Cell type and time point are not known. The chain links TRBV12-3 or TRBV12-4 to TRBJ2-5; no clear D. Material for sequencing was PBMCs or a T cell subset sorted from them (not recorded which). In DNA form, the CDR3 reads TGTGCCAGCAGTTTACGGGTTGAGACCCAGTACTTC. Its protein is CASSLRVETQYF.